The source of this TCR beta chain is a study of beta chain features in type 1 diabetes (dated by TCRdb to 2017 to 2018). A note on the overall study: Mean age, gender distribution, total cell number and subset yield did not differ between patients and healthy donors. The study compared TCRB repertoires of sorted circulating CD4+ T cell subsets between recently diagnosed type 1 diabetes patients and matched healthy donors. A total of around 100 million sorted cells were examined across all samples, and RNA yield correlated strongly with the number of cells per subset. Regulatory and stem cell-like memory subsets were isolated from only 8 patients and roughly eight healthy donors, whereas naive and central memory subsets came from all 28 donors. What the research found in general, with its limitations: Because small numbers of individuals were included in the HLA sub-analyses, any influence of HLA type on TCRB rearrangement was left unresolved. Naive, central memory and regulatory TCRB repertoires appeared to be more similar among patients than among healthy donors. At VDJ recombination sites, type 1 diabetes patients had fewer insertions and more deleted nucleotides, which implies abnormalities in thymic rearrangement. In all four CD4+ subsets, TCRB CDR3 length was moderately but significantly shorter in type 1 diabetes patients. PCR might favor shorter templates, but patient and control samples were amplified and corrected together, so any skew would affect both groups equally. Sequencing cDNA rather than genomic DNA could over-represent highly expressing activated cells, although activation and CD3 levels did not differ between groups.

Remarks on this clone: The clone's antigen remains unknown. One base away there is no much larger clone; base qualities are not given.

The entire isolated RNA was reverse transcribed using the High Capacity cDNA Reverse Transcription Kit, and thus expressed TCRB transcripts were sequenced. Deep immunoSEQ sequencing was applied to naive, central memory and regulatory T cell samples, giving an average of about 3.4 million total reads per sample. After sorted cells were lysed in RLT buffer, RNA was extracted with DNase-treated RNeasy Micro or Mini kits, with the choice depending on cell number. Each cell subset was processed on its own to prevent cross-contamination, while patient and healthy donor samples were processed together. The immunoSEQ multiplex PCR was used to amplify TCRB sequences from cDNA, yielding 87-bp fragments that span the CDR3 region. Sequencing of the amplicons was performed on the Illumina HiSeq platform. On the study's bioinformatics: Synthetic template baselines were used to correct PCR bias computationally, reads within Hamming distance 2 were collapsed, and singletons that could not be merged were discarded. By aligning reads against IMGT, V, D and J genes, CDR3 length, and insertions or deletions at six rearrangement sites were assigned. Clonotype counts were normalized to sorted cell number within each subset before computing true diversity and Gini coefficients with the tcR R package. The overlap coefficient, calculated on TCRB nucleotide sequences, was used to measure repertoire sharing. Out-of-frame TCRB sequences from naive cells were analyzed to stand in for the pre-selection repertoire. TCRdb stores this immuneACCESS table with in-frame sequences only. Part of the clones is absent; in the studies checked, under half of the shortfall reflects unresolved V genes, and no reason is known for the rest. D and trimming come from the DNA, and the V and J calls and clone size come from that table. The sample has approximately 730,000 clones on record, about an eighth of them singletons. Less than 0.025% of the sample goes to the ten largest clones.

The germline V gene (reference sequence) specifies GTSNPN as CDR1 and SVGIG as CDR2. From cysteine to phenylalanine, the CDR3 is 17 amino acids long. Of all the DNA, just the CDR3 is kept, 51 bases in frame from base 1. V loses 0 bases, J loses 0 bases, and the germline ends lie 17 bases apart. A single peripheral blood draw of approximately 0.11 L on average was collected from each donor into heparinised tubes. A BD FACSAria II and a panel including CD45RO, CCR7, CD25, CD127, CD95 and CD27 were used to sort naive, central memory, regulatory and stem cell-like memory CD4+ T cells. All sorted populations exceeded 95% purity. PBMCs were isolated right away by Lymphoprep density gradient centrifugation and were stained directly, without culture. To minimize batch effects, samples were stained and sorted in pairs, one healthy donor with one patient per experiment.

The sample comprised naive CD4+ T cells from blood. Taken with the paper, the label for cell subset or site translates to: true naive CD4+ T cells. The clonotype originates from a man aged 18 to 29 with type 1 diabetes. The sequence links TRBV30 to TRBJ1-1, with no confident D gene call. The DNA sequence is TGTGCCTGGAGTGTCGGGCGGGTCAACACTTTGAACACTGAAGCTTTCTTT. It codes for CAWSVGRVNTLNTEAFF.